This TCR beta chain was sequenced in a study of blood T cell repertoires in COVID-19. Overall study context: Italy, Spain and the United States were the sources of the convalescent and acute COVID-19 samples. From T cells, B-cell-depleted T cells, or PBMCs came the material, which was cDNA or gDNA.

Authors' analysis steps: Nucleated cell number was recorded as an estimate derived from reference gene primer amplification. The data were produced by immunoSEQ multiplex PCR, yet TCRdb's version contains in-frame clones alone and is incomplete. V, J and clone size are taken as reported in that table, and D and trimming were inferred from the DNA itself. This sample has approximately 250,000 clones, with 70% to 85% found just once. Germline V gives CDR1 MNHEY, CDR2 SMNVEV (reference sequence). Trimming took 8 bases from V and 7 from J, leaving 18 bases between them. The CDR3 is 14 amino acids. This receptor was taken from a man aged 35 to 55 who had recovered from COVID-19. The sequenced sample consisted of peripheral blood. This chain uses TRBV27 with TRBJ2-1, with D tentatively TRBD1 (6 bases). The CDR3 region is CASSIRQAPNEQFF. Here the CDR3 DNA reads TGTGCCAGCTCAATCAGACAGGCTCCTAATGAGCAGTTCTTC.